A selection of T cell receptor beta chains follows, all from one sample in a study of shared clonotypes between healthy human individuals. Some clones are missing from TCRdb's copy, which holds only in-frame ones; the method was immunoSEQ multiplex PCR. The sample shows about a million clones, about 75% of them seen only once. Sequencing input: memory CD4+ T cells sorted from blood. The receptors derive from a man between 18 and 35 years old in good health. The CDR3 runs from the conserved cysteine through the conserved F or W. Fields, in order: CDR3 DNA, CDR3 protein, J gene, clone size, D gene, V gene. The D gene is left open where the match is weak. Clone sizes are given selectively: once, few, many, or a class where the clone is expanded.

CDR3nt: TGTGCCAGCAGCGTAGGACAGGCGAGCTCCTACGAGCAGTACTTC
CDR3aa: CASSVGQASSYEQYF
j_gene: TRBJ2-7
abundance: -
d_gene: -
v_gene: TRBV9

CDR3nt: TGCGCCAGCAGCTCCACGGGACTAGCGGGGTCGGTAGAGACCCAGTACTTC
CDR3aa: CASSSTGLAGSVETQYF
j_gene: TRBJ2-5
abundance: few
d_gene: TRBD2
v_gene: TRBV5-1

CDR3nt: TGTGCCTGGAGTGAGTGGGGATCGAGTATCTCCTACAATGAGCAGTTCTTC
CDR3aa: CAWSEWGSSISYNEQFF
j_gene: TRBJ2-1
abundance: -
d_gene: -
v_gene: TRBV30

CDR3nt: TGTGCCAGCAGCCTCAGGGGGCCTAATGAAAAACTGTTTTTT
CDR3aa: CASSLRGPNEKLFF
j_gene: TRBJ1-4
abundance: -
d_gene: TRBD1
v_gene: TRBV5-4

CDR3nt: TGCGCCAGCAGGGTGGGGGCGGAACTGAACACTGAAGCTTTCTTT
CDR3aa: CASRVGAELNTEAFF
j_gene: TRBJ1-1
abundance: -
d_gene: -
v_gene: TRBV10-2

CDR3nt: TGTGCCAGCTCACCACCGGCAGGGAGAGAGACCCAGTACTTC
CDR3aa: CASSPPAGRETQYF
j_gene: TRBJ2-5
abundance: -
d_gene: -
v_gene: TRBV18

CDR3nt: TGTGCTAGTGGTTTGACAAACGGACAGCAGTACTTC
CDR3aa: CASGLTNGQQYF
j_gene: TRBJ2-7
abundance: -
d_gene: -
v_gene: TRBV12-5

CDR3nt: TGTGCCAGCAGCGTAGGCGAGCAGTACTTC
CDR3aa: CASSVGEQYF
j_gene: TRBJ2-7
abundance: -
d_gene: -
v_gene: TRBV9

CDR3nt: TGCGCCAGCAGCTTGGCCGGGAGACGGGAGGAGACCCAGTACTTC
CDR3aa: CASSLAGRREETQYF
j_gene: TRBJ2-5
abundance: -
d_gene: -
v_gene: TRBV5-1

CDR3nt: TGTGCCAGCCTCGGTGGCATCCGGACGCGGGGCTACACCTTC
CDR3aa: CASLGGIRTRGYTF
j_gene: TRBJ1-2
abundance: -
d_gene: -
v_gene: TRBV28

CDR3nt: TGCGCCAGCAGCGCCCCTTCGGCGGAACTTAAAGAGACCCAGTACTTC
CDR3aa: CASSAPSAELKETQYF
j_gene: TRBJ2-5
abundance: -
d_gene: -
v_gene: TRBV5-1

CDR3nt: TGTGCCAGTAGTATTCCAGGGGAGAATTCACCCCTCCACTTT
CDR3aa: CASSIPGENSPLHF
j_gene: TRBJ1-6
abundance: once
d_gene: -
v_gene: TRBV19

CDR3nt: TGTGCCAGCAGCCCCAATTCTGTGGAGCCACCCCTCCACTTT
CDR3aa: CASSPNSVEPPLHF
j_gene: TRBJ1-6
abundance: few
d_gene: -
v_gene: TRBV9

CDR3nt: TGTGCCAGCAGGGCCGGGGAAAGCGGGGGCTACACCTTC
CDR3aa: CASRAGESGGYTF
j_gene: TRBJ1-2
abundance: many
d_gene: -
v_gene: TRBV2

CDR3nt: TGTGCCAGCAGTTTACAGGGGGGGACGGGGGCTTTCTTT
CDR3aa: CASSLQGGTGAFF
j_gene: TRBJ1-1
abundance: -
d_gene: TRBD1
v_gene: TRBV27

CDR3nt: TGTGCCAGCGCGAGACTAGCGGTCACAGATACGCAGTATTTT
CDR3aa: CASARLAVTDTQYF
j_gene: TRBJ2-3
abundance: -
d_gene: TRBD2
v_gene: TRBV28

CDR3nt: TGTGCCAGCAGCTTGCAGGGGGCGCATAATGAGCAGTTCTTC
CDR3aa: CASSLQGAHNEQFF
j_gene: TRBJ2-1
abundance: -
d_gene: TRBD1
v_gene: TRBV5-6

CDR3nt: TGCGCCAGCAGCTCGTCAGGGGGAGATATGACAGATACGCAGTATTTT
CDR3aa: CASSSSGGDMTDTQYF
j_gene: TRBJ2-3
abundance: -
d_gene: TRBD1
v_gene: TRBV5-1

CDR3nt: TGCGCCAGCAGCTTGGGGTTAGGACAGGGGAGTACAGATACGCAGTATTTT
CDR3aa: CASSLGLGQGSTDTQYF
j_gene: TRBJ2-3
abundance: -
d_gene: TRBD1
v_gene: TRBV5-1

CDR3nt: TGTGCCAGCAGCTTAGTTCTGGAGACCCAGTACTTC
CDR3aa: CASSLVLETQYF
j_gene: TRBJ2-5
abundance: -
d_gene: -
v_gene: TRBV7-9

CDR3nt: TGTGCCATCAGGGCGGGGAGGGGGACTGCTAATGAAAAACTGTTTTTT
CDR3aa: CAIRAGRGTANEKLFF
j_gene: TRBJ1-4
abundance: -
d_gene: -
v_gene: TRBV10-3

CDR3nt: TGTGCCAGCCGGCTCATGGAGGGTAATTCACCCCTCCACTTT
CDR3aa: CASRLMEGNSPLHF
j_gene: TRBJ1-6
abundance: few
d_gene: -
v_gene: TRBV2

CDR3nt: TGTGCCAGCAGTGCCGTGGGCAGGAGGGAGACCCAGTACTTC
CDR3aa: CASSAVGRRETQYF
j_gene: TRBJ2-5
abundance: -
d_gene: -
v_gene: TRBV2

CDR3nt: TGTGCCAGCTCACCAGATGGGTACCTAGCGGAGACCCAGTACTTC
CDR3aa: CASSPDGYLAETQYF
j_gene: TRBJ2-5
abundance: -
d_gene: -
v_gene: TRBV18

CDR3nt: TGTGCCAGCACGGCGGGACTAGCACTCACAGATACGCAGTATTTT
CDR3aa: CASTAGLALTDTQYF
j_gene: TRBJ2-3
abundance: -
d_gene: TRBD2
v_gene: TRBV2

CDR3nt: TGTGCCAGAAGCCTCCTGGGCCCTACCCCCTACGAGCAGTACTTC
CDR3aa: CARSLLGPTPYEQYF
j_gene: TRBJ2-7
abundance: -
d_gene: -
v_gene: TRBV7-5

CDR3nt: TGTGCCAGCTCACCAAGTTTCACCAACTACAATGAGCAGTTCTTC
CDR3aa: CASSPSFTNYNEQFF
j_gene: TRBJ2-1
abundance: -
d_gene: -
v_gene: TRBV18

CDR3nt: TGCGCCAGCAGCTTGACAGGGGGCTACTCCTACGAGCAGTACTTC
CDR3aa: CASSLTGGYSYEQYF
j_gene: TRBJ2-7
abundance: -
d_gene: TRBD1
v_gene: TRBV5-1

CDR3nt: TGTGCCAGCAGCGAGACTAGCGGGAGTCCCTCCTTCCCAGATACGCAGTATTTT
CDR3aa: CASSETSGSPSFPDTQYF
j_gene: TRBJ2-3
abundance: -
d_gene: TRBD2
v_gene: TRBV7-8

CDR3nt: TGTGCCTGGATGATGGACAGGTGGCGTAACTATGGCTACACCTTC
CDR3aa: CAWMMDRWRNYGYTF
j_gene: TRBJ1-2
abundance: -
d_gene: TRBD1
v_gene: TRBV30

CDR3nt: TGTGCCAGCAGCGGACAGGTTTCGGGCGAGCAGTACTTC
CDR3aa: CASSGQVSGEQYF
j_gene: TRBJ2-7
abundance: -
d_gene: TRBD1
v_gene: TRBV11-2

CDR3nt: TGTGCCAGCAGTGAAAGTAGGGGCTTCCCCTACAATGAGCAGTTCTTC
CDR3aa: CASSESRGFPYNEQFF
j_gene: TRBJ2-1
abundance: -
d_gene: -
v_gene: TRBV6-1

CDR3nt: TGTGCCAGTAGGGGGGTGTCTAGCGGGAGAAAAGGCACAGATACGCAGTATTTT
CDR3aa: CASRGVSSGRKGTDTQYF
j_gene: TRBJ2-3
abundance: -
d_gene: TRBD2
v_gene: TRBV19

CDR3nt: TGTGCCAGCAGCGCCCGACAGGGGTTTGGTGAAAAACTGTTTTTT
CDR3aa: CASSARQGFGEKLFF
j_gene: TRBJ1-4
abundance: few
d_gene: TRBD1
v_gene: TRBV9

CDR3nt: TGTGCCTGGAGTGGCGGACAGGGGAGATATGGCTACACCTTC
CDR3aa: CAWSGGQGRYGYTF
j_gene: TRBJ1-2
abundance: -
d_gene: TRBD1
v_gene: TRBV30

CDR3nt: TGTGCCACCGCAGGGGGGGGCAGCGAGACCCAGTACTTC
CDR3aa: CATAGGGSETQYF
j_gene: TRBJ2-5
abundance: -
d_gene: -
v_gene: TRBV18

CDR3nt: TGCGCCAGCAGCTTGGCGGGGGGACAGGCATACAATGAGCAGTTCTTC
CDR3aa: CASSLAGGQAYNEQFF
j_gene: TRBJ2-1
abundance: -
d_gene: -
v_gene: TRBV5-1

CDR3nt: TGTGCCAGCAGCCCGCGACCCAGGGCAGATACGCAGTATTTT
CDR3aa: CASSPRPRADTQYF
j_gene: TRBJ2-3
abundance: few
d_gene: -
v_gene: TRBV7-2

CDR3nt: TGTGCCATCAGTCGGGACAGGGTCGGCAATCAGCCCCAGCATTTT
CDR3aa: CAISRDRVGNQPQHF
j_gene: TRBJ1-5
abundance: -
d_gene: TRBD1
v_gene: TRBV10-3

CDR3nt: TGTGCCAGCAGCTTGCAACAGGGATCTGTTGGAGGCTACACCTTC
CDR3aa: CASSLQQGSVGGYTF
j_gene: TRBJ1-2
abundance: -
d_gene: -
v_gene: TRBV11-2

CDR3nt: TGTGCCAGCGCTAACAAGGGGGCGCCTGCGGGCGGCTACACCTTC
CDR3aa: CASANKGAPAGGYTF
j_gene: TRBJ1-2
abundance: -
d_gene: TRBD1
v_gene: TRBV5-6

CDR3nt: TGCGCCAGCAGCCCGTCTCAAGAGACCCAGTACTTC
CDR3aa: CASSPSQETQYF
j_gene: TRBJ2-5
abundance: few
d_gene: -
v_gene: TRBV5-1

CDR3nt: TGTGCCAGCAGCTTAACACGCACCCAAGAGACCCAGTACTTC
CDR3aa: CASSLTRTQETQYF
j_gene: TRBJ2-5
abundance: -
d_gene: -
v_gene: TRBV11-2

CDR3nt: TGTGCCAGCAGCTTAACCCCCGGCTGGGGTGAGCAGTTCTTC
CDR3aa: CASSLTPGWGEQFF
j_gene: TRBJ2-1
abundance: -
d_gene: -
v_gene: TRBV7-2

CDR3nt: TGTGCCTGGAGTGTACCACAATATAATTCACCCCTCCACTTT
CDR3aa: CAWSVPQYNSPLHF
j_gene: TRBJ1-6
abundance: -
d_gene: -
v_gene: TRBV30

CDR3nt: TGTGCCAGCAGCCTCCGGGACAGGGATCAGCCCCAGCATTTT
CDR3aa: CASSLRDRDQPQHF
j_gene: TRBJ1-5
abundance: -
d_gene: -
v_gene: TRBV21-1

CDR3nt: TGTGCCAGAAGCGTGGGGGGCGAGGAAGATACGCAGTATTTT
CDR3aa: CARSVGGEEDTQYF
j_gene: TRBJ2-3
abundance: few
d_gene: -
v_gene: TRBV5-3

CDR3nt: TGTGCCAGCAGTGAAACGGCGACAGAGCTCTACGAGCAGTACTTC
CDR3aa: CASSETATELYEQYF
j_gene: TRBJ2-7
abundance: -
d_gene: -
v_gene: TRBV6-1

CDR3nt: TGTGCCAGCAGTTTCCCCGGGACAGGGACAGACAAAAACATTCAGTACTTC
CDR3aa: CASSFPGTGTDKNIQYF
j_gene: TRBJ2-4
abundance: -
d_gene: TRBD1
v_gene: TRBV28

CDR3nt: TGTGCCAGCAGTTCCGACACCTATGGCTACACCTTC
CDR3aa: CASSSDTYGYTF
j_gene: TRBJ1-2
abundance: -
d_gene: -
v_gene: TRBV7-2

CDR3nt: TGTGCCAGCATCACCCCCAGTGGAACTGAAGCTTTCTTT
CDR3aa: CASITPSGTEAFF
j_gene: TRBJ1-1
abundance: -
d_gene: -
v_gene: TRBV6-7

CDR3nt: TGCGCCAGCAGCTTGGGTCGGACAGGGGCCGGGGAGCTGTTTTTT
CDR3aa: CASSLGRTGAGELFF
j_gene: TRBJ2-2
abundance: -
d_gene: TRBD1
v_gene: TRBV5-1